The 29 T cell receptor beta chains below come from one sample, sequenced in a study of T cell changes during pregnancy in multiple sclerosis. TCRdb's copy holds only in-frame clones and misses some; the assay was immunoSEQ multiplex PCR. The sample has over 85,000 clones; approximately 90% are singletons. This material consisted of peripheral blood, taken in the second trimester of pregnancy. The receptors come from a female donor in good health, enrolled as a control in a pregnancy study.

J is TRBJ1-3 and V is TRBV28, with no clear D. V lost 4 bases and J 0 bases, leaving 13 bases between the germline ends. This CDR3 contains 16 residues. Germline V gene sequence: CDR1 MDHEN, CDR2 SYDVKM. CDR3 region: CASSSGGQPSGNTIYF. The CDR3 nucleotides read TGTGCCAGCAGTTCCGGAGGGCAACCCTCTGGAAACACCATATATTTT.

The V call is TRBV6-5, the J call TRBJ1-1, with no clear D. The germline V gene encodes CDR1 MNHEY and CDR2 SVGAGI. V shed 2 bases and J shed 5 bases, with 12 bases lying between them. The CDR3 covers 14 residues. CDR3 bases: TGTGCCAGCAGTTACCGGACGGCGGGAACTGAAGCTTTCTTT. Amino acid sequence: CASSYRTAGTEAFF.

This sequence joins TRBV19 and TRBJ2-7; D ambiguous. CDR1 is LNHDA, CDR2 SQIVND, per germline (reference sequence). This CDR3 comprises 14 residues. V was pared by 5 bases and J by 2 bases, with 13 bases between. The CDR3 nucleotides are TGTGCCAGTAGTCCCCGAATCGAGACCTACGAGCAGTACTTC. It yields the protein CASSPRIETYEQYF.

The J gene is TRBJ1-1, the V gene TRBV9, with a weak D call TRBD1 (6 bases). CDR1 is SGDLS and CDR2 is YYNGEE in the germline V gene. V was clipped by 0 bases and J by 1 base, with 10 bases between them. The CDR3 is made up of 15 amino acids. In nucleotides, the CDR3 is TGTGCCAGCAGCGTAGGGAAAGGGGGGAACACTGAAGCTTTCTTT. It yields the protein CASSVGKGGNTEAFF.

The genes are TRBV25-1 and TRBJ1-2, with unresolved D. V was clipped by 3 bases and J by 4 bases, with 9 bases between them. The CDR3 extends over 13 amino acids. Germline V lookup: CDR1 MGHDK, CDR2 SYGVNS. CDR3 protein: CASSEEQPYGYTF. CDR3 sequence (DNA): TGTGCCAGCAGTGAGGAACAGCCCTATGGCTACACCTTC.

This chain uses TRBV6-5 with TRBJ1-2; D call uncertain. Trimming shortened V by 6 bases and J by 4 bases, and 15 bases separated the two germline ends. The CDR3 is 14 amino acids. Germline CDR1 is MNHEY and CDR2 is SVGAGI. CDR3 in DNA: TGTGCCAGCAGAACGCCTACGGTCCCCTATGGCTACACCTTC. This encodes CASRTPTVPYGYTF.

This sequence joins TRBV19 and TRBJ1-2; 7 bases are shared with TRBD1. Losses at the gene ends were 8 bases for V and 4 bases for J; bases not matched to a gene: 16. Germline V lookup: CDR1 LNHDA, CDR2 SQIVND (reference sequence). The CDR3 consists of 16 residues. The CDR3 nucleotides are TGTGCCAGTGCAGCAGTCGAGGGGGCGTATATCTATGGCTACACCTTC. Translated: CASAAVEGAYIYGYTF.

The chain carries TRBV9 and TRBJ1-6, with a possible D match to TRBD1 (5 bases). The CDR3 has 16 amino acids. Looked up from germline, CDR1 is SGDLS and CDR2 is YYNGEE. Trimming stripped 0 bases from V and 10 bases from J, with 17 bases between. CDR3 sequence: CASSVGAWGDESPLHF. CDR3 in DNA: TGTGCCAGCAGCGTAGGTGCCTGGGGGGACGAGTCACCCCTCCACTTT. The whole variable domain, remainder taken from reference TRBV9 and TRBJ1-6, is DSGVTQTPKHLITATGQRVTLRCSPRSGDLSVYWYQQSLDQGLQFLIQYYNGEERAKGNILERFSAQQFPDLHSELNLSSLELGDSALYFCASSVGAWGDESPLHFGNGTRLTVT.

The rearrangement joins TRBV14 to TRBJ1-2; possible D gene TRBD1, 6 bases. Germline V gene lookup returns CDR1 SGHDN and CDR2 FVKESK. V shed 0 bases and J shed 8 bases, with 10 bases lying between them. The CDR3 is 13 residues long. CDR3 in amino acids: CASSQDRGWGYTF. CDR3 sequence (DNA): TGTGCCAGCAGCCAAGACAGGGGTTGGGGCTACACCTTC.

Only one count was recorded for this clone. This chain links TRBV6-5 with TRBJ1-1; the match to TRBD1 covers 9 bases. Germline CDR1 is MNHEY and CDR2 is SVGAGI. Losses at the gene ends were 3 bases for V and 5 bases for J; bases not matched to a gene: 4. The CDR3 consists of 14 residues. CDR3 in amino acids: CASSYRTGETEAFF. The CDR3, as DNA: TGTGCCAGCAGTTATCGGACAGGGGAGACTGAAGCTTTCTTT.

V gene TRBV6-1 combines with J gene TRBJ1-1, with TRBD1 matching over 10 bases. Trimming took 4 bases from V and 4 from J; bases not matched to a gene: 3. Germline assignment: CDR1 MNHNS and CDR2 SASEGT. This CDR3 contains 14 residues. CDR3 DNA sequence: TGTGCCAGCAGTGGACAGGGGGCGGGCACTGAAGCTTTCTTT. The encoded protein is CASSGQGAGTEAFF.

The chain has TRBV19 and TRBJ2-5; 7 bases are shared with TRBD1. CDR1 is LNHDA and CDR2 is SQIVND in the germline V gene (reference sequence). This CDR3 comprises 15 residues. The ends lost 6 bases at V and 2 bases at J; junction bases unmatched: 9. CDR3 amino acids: CASRELGTEQETQYF. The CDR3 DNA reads TGTGCCAGTAGGGAGTTGGGGACAGAACAAGAGACCCAGTACTTC.

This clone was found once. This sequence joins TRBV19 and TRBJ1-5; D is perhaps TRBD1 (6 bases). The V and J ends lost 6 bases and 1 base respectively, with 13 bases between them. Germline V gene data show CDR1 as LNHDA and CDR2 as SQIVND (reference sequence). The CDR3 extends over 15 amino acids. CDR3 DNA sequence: TGTGCCAGTAGGGGAACAGGGTGGAGCAATCAGCCCCAGCATTTT. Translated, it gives CASRGTGWSNQPQHF.

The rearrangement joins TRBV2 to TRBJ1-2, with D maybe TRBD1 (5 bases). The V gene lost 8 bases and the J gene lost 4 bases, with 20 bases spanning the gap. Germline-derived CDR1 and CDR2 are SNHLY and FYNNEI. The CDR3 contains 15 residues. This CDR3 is CASGGEGPSSYGYTF. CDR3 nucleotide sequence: TGTGCCAGCGGGGGGGAGGGGCCATCGAGCTATGGCTACACCTTC.

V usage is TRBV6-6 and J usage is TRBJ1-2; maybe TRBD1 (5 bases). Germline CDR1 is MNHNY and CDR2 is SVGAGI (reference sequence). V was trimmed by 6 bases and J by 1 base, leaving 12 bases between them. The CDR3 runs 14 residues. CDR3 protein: CASRKTVHNYGYTF. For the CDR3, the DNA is TGTGCCAGCAGGAAGACAGTTCATAACTATGGCTACACCTTC.

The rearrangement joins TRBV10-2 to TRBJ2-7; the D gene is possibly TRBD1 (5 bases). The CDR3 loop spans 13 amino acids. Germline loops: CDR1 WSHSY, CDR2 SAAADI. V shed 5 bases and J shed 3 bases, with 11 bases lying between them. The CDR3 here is CASSKTAFYEQYF. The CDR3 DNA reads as TGCGCCAGCAGTAAGACAGCGTTCTACGAGCAGTACTTC.

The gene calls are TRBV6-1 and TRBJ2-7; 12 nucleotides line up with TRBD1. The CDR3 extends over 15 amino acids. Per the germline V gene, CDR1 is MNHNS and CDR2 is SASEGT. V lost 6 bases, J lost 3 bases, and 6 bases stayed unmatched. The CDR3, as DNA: TGTGCCAGCAGGGGGACAGGGGGCTTGTTCTACGAGCAGTACTTC. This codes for CASRGTGGLFYEQYF.

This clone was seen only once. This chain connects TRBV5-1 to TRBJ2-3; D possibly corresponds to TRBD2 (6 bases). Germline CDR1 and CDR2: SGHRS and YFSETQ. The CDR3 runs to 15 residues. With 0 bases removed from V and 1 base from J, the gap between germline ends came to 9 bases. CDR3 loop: CASSLVSGGTDTQYF. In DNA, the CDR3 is TGCGCCAGCAGCTTGGTTAGCGGCGGCACAGATACGCAGTATTTT.

In DNA form, the CDR3 reads TGTGCCAGCAGTTCAGGAAGAATTCCGGGCCAGATAGGGGTAGCTTTCTTT. Translation: CASSSGRIPGQIGVAFF. The V gene is TRBV28, the J gene TRBJ1-1; maybe TRBD1 (5 bases). V lost 4 bases and J lost 10, with 28 bases in between. From germline, CDR1 is MDHEN and CDR2 SYDVKM. The CDR3 is made up of 17 amino acids. Complete variable domain (other parts from reference TRBV28 and TRBJ1-1): DVKVTQSSRYLVKRTGEKVFLECVQDMDHENMFWYRQDPGLGLRLIYFSYDVKMKEKGDIPEGYSVSREKKERFSLILESASTNQTSMYLCASSSGRIPGQIGVAFFGQGTRLTVV.

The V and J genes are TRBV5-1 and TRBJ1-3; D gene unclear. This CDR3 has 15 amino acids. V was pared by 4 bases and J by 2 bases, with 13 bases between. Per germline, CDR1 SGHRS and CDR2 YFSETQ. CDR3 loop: CASSPRWEAGNTIYF. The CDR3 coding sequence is TGCGCCAGCAGCCCCCGGTGGGAGGCTGGAAACACCATATATTTT.

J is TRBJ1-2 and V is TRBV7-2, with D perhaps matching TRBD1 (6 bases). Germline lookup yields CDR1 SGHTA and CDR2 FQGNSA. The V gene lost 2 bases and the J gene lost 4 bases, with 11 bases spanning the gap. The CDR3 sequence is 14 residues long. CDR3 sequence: CASSLPGAGYGYTF. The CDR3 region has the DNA TGTGCCAGCAGCTTACCAGGGGCTGGCTATGGCTACACCTTC.

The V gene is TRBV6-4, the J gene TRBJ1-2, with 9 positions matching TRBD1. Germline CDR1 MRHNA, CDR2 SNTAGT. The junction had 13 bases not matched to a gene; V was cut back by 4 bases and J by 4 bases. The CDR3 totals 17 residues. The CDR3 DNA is TGTGCCAGCAGTGGCTATAGGGACAGGGAGGGCAGCTATGGCTACACCTTC. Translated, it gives CASSGYRDREGSYGYTF.

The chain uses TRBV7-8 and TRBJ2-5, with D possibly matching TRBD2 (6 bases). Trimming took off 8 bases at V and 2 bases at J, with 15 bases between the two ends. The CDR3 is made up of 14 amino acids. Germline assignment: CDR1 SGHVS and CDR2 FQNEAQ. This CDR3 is CASVAGRVQETQYF. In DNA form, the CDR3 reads TGTGCCAGCGTGGCGGGGAGAGTACAAGAGACCCAGTACTTC.

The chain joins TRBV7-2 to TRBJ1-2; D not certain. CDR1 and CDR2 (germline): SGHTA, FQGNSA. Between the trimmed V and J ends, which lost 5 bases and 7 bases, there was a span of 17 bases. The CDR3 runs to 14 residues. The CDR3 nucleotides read TGTGCCAGCAGCCCCAGCCTCACAGTGGCTGGCTACACCTTC. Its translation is CASSPSLTVAGYTF.

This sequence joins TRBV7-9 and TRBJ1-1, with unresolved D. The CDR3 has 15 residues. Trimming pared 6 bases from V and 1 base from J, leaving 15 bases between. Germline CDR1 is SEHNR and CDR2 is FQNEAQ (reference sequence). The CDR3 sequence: CASRKAANKNTEAFF. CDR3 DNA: TGTGCCAGCAGAAAGGCGGCAAATAAGAACACTGAAGCTTTCTTT.

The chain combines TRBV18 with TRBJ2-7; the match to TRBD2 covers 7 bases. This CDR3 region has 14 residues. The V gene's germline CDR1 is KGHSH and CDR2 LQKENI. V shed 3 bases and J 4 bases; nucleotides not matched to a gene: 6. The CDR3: CASSPAGDGYEQYF. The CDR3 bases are TGTGCCAGCTCACCCGCGGGGGACGGATACGAGCAGTACTTC. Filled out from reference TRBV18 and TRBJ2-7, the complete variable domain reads NAGVMQNPRHLVRRRGQEARLRCSPMKGHSHVYWYRQLPEEGLKFMVYLQKENIIDESGMPKERFSAEFPKEGPSILRIQQVVRGDSAAYFCASSPAGDGYEQYFGPGTRLTVT.

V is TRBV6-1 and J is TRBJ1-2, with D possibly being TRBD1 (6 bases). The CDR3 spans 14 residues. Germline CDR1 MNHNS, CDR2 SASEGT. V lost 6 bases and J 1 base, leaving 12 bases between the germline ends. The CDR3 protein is CASREDRVNYGYTF. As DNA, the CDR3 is TGTGCCAGCAGGGAGGACAGAGTTAACTATGGCTACACCTTC.

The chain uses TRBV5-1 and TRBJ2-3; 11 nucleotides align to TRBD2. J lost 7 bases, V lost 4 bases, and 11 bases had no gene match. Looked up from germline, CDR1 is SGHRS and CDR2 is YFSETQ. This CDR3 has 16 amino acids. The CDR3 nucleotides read TGCGCCAGCAGCGGGACTAGCGGCCGGGGAGTTTATACGCAGTATTTT. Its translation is CASSGTSGRGVYTQYF.

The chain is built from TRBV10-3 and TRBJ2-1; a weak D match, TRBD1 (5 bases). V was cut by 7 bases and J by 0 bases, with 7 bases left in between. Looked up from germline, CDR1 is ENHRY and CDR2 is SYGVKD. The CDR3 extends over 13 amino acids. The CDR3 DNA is TGTGCCATCAAGGACACCTCCTACAATGAGCAGTTCTTC. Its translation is CAIKDTSYNEQFF.